Below are 17 T cell receptor beta chains sequenced from a single sample in a study of blood T cell repertoires in COVID-19. The repertoire was sequenced with immunoSEQ multiplex PCR; TCRdb's copy has only in-frame clones and lacks some. Altogether around 300,000 clones are present, about 90% being singletons, with the ten largest covering less than 2.5%. The specimen was peripheral blood. The receptor source for this set is a man aged 18 to 35 with active or convalescent COVID-19.

The chain is built from TRBV7-9 and TRBJ1-1; TRBD1 matches at 9 bases. The CDR3 consists of 12 residues. Unmatched junction bases numbered 2, after V lost 6 bases and J lost 6 bases. Germline V gene sequence: CDR1 SEHNR, CDR2 FQNEAQ (reference sequence). CDR3 region: CASSWTGAEAFF. DNA of the CDR3: TGTGCCAGCAGTTGGACAGGGGCTGAAGCTTTCTTT. The variable domain in full, with the rest retrieved from reference TRBV7-9 and TRBJ1-1, is DTGVSQNPRHKITKRGQNVTFRCDPISEHNRLYWYRQTLGQGPEFLTYFQNEAQLEKSRLLSDRFSAERPKGSFSTLEIQRTEQGDSAMYLCASSWTGAEAFFGQGTRLTVV.

CDR3 nucleotides: TGTGCCAGTAACTCTCCGGTCCGCGTTAATTCACCCCTCCACTTT. Protein sequence: CASNSPVRVNSPLHF. This chain uses TRBV19 with TRBJ1-6; no definite D call. V was pared by 7 bases and J by 6 bases, with 16 bases between. CDR1 LNHDA and CDR2 SQIVND come from the germline V gene (reference sequence). The CDR3 has 15 residues. Full variable domain (remainder filled in from reference TRBV19 and TRBJ1-6): DGGITQSPKYLFRKEGQNVTLSCEQNLNHDAMYWYRQDPGQGLRLIYYSQIVNDFQKGDIAEGYSVSREKKESFPLTVTSAQKNPTAFYLCASNSPVRVNSPLHFGNGTRLTVT.

As regards this clone: The junction departs from the called germline gene at one end, perhaps through a read error. This chain connects TRBV7-9 to TRBJ2-3, with 12 bases that match TRBD2. Germline CDR1 and CDR2: SEHNR and FQNEAQ (reference sequence). This CDR3 contains 14 residues. CDR3 nucleotide sequence: TGTGCCAGCAGCGACGGGCTAGCGGGAGGGACGCGGTATTTT. It translates to CASSDGLAGGTRYF. Filled out from reference TRBV7-9 and TRBJ2-3, the complete variable domain reads DTGVSQNPRHKITKRGQNVTFRCDPISEHNRLYWYRQTLGQGPEFLTYFQNEAQLEKSRLLSDRFSAERPKGSFSTLEIQRTEQGDSAMYLCASSDGLAGGTRYFGPGTRLTVL.

As DNA, the CDR3 is TGTGCCAGCAGTGAATGGGACAGGGAAGGGGCTGACTATGGCTACACCTTC. Amino acids: CASSEWDREGADYGYTF. V gene TRBV25-1 combines with J gene TRBJ1-2; 9 positions match TRBD1. The CDR3 is made up of 17 amino acids. The V segment lost 1 base and the J segment 3 bases; nucleotides outside the gene matches: 9. The germline V gene has CDR1 MGHDK and CDR2 SYGVNS.

CDR3 protein: CAGRRPDQPQHF. The CDR3 DNA follows: TGCGCCGGCCGGAGACCTGATCAGCCCCAGCATTTT. V usage is TRBV10-1 and J usage is TRBJ1-5, with D unclear. The CDR3 extends over 12 amino acids. CDR1 and CDR2 (germline): WNHNN, SYGVQD (reference sequence). V was clipped by 11 bases and J by 5 bases, with 13 bases between them.

The chain uses TRBV7-7 and TRBJ2-2; maybe TRBD1 (6 bases). Germline CDR1 and CDR2: SSHAT and FNYEAQ (reference sequence). Trimming cost V 2 bases and J 5 bases, with 18 bases left between them. The CDR3 is made up of 17 amino acids. CDR3 residues: CASSLTWERGTTGELFF. Written as DNA, the CDR3 is TGTGCCAGCAGCTTAACGTGGGAAAGGGGGACGACCGGGGAGCTGTTTTTT.

This chain joins TRBV19 and TRBJ2-2; 9 bases align to TRBD2. The V gene end was trimmed by 2 bases and the J gene end by 7 bases; junction bases not matched to a gene: 11. Germline CDR1 and CDR2: LNHDA and SQIVND (reference sequence). The CDR3 is 17 amino acids. The CDR3 DNA reads TGTGCCAGTAGTATAATCGACACTAGCGGGCGAAACGGGGAGCTGTTTTTT. Amino acids: CASSIIDTSGRNGELFF.

This clone occurred once. This chain connects TRBV7-2 to TRBJ1-1; D remains ambiguous. With 5 bases removed from V and 6 bases from J, the gap between germline ends came to 10 bases. Germline V gives CDR1 SGHTA, CDR2 FQGNSA. The CDR3 is 12 residues long. CDR3 region: CASSPLGAEAFF. CDR3 in DNA: TGTGCCAGCAGCCCCCTAGGAGCTGAAGCTTTCTTT.

This rearrangement joins TRBV24-1 to TRBJ2-3, with a possible D match to TRBD2 (5 bases). The CDR3 loop spans 10 amino acids. The germline V gene encodes CDR1 KGHDR and CDR2 SFDVKD. V shed 7 bases and J shed 11 bases, with 9 bases lying between them. CDR3 nucleotides: TGTGCCACCAGGGCGGGTGTGCAGTATTTT. Residues: CATRAGVQYF.

The chain carries TRBV27 and TRBJ2-7; weak D call: TRBD1 (6 bases). V was cut by 5 bases and J by 3 bases, with 14 bases left in between. The CDR3 has 14 residues. Per germline, CDR1 MNHEY and CDR2 SMNVEV (reference sequence). The CDR3 DNA follows: TGTGCCAGCAGTCCGCATACAGGGAGCTACGAGCAGTACTTC. Protein product: CASSPHTGSYEQYF.

Details on this clone: At one of its ends the junction is not consistent with the germline gene, which may arise from a read error. The chain joins TRBV27 to TRBJ2-2; D remains unclear. In germline, CDR1 is MNHEY, CDR2 SMNVEV (reference sequence). This CDR3 comprises 14 residues. CDR3 nucleotides: TGTGCCAGCAGTTTACTCACTAACACCGGAGAGCTGTTTTTT. This codes for CASSLLTNTGELFF.

This chain uses TRBV5-4 with TRBJ2-1; 8 bases are shared with TRBD2. This CDR3 spans 16 amino acids. The junction had 3 bases not matched to a gene; V was cut back by 0 bases and J by 1 base. In germline, CDR1 is SGHNT, CDR2 YYREEE (reference sequence). CDR3 residues: CASSLARGRSYNEQFF. CDR3 nucleotide sequence: TGTGCCAGCAGCTTGGCGCGCGGGAGGTCCTACAATGAGCAGTTCTTC.

There are a few counts of this clone. The chain couples TRBV19 to TRBJ1-2; D remains ambiguous. V shed 11 bases and J shed 1 base, with 14 bases lying between them. The CDR3 length is 13 residues. Germline V gene data show CDR1 as LNHDA and CDR2 as SQIVND (reference sequence). CDR3 in amino acids: CASKTRGNYGYTF. In nucleotides, the CDR3 is TGTGCCTCGAAGACGCGCGGTAACTATGGCTACACCTTC.

This rearrangement joins TRBV29-1 to TRBJ2-2; 7 bases agree with TRBD1. The junction had 7 bases not matched to a gene; V was cut back by 7 bases and J by 2 bases. Germline V lookup: CDR1 SQVTM, CDR2 ANQGSEA. CDR3 size: 14 residues. The CDR3 sequence: CSAQGVGNTGELFF. CDR3 bases: TGCAGCGCCCAGGGGGTGGGCAACACCGGGGAGCTGTTTTTT.

This clone was seen a handful of times. The V call is TRBV4-1, the J call TRBJ1-2, with D possibly TRBD1 on 6 matching bases. Germline V gene lookup returns CDR1 MGHRA and CDR2 YSYEKL. The V gene lost 4 bases and the J gene lost 8 bases, with 20 bases spanning the gap. The CDR3 spans 15 residues. The CDR3 DNA follows: TGCGCCAGCAGCCCCGGGGACAACGACCCAGAGGGCTACACCTTC. This encodes CASSPGDNDPEGYTF.

The genes are TRBV5-1 and TRBJ2-1, with D possibly TRBD1 on 6 matching bases. CDR3 length: 13 amino acids. CDR1 is SGHRS and CDR2 is YFSETQ in the germline V gene. Trimming shortened V by 0 bases and J by 5 bases, and 6 bases separated the two germline ends. The CDR3 DNA reads as TGCGCCAGCAGCTTGGGGACAGACAATGAGCAGTTCTTC. It codes for CASSLGTDNEQFF.

The chain recombines TRBV18 with TRBJ1-1; 10 nucleotides agree with TRBD1. This CDR3 contains 14 residues. Germline V gene lookup returns CDR1 KGHSH and CDR2 LQKENI. V lost 3 bases and J lost 6; bases outside the gene matches: 4. CDR3 nucleotide sequence: TGTGCCAGCTCACCGGACAGGGGGATCGCTGAAGCTTTCTTT. This encodes CASSPDRGIAEAFF.